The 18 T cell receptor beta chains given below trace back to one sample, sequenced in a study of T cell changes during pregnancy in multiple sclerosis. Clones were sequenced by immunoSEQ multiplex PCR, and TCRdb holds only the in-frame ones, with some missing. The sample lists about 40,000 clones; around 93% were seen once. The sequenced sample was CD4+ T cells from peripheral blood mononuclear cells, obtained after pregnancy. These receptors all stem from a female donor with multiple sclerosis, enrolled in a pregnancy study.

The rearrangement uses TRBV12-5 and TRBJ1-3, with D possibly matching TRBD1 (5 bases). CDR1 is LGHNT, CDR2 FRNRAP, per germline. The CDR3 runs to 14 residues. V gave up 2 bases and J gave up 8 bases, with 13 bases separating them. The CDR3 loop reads CASGLSGTWDTIYF. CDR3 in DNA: TGTGCTAGTGGTTTGTCGGGGACTTGGGACACCATATATTTT.

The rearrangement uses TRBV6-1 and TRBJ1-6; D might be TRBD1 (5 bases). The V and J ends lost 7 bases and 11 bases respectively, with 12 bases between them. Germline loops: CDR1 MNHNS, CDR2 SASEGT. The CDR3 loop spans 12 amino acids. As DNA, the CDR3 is TGTGCCAGCACGGACCAGGGCCCACCCCTCCACTTT. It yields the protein CASTDQGPPLHF.

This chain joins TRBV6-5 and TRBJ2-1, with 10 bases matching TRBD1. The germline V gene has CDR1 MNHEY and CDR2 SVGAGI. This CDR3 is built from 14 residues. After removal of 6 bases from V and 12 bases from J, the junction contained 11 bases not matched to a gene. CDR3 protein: CASRDRDRGIRQFF. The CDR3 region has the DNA TGTGCCAGCAGGGACCGGGACAGGGGTATTCGGCAGTTCTTC.

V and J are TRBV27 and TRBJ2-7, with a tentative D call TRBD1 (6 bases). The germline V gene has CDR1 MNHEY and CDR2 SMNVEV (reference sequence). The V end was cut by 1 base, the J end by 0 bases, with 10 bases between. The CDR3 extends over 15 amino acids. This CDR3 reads CASSLLQGTSYEQYF. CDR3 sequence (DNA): TGTGCCAGCAGTTTATTGCAGGGGACCTCCTACGAGCAGTACTTC.

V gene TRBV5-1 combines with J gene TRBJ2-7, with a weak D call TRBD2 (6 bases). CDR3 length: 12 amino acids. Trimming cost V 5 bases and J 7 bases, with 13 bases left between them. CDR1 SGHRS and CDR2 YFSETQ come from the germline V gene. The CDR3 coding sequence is TGCGCCAGCAGGGGTCAACGGGGGGAGCAGTACTTC. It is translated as CASRGQRGEQYF.

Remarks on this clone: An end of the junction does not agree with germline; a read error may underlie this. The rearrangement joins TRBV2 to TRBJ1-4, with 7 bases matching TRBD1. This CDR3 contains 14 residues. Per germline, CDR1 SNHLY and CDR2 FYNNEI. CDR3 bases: TGTGCCAGCACGGATGGACAGGTCAATGGAAAACTGTTTTTT. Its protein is CASTDGQVNGKLFF.

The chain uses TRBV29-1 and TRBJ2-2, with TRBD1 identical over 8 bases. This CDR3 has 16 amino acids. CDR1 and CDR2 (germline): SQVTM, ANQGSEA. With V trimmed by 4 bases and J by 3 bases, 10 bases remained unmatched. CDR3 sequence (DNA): TGCAGCGTTGTGGAATTACAGGGGGATTACACCGGGGAGCTGTTTTTT. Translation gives CSVVELQGDYTGELFF.

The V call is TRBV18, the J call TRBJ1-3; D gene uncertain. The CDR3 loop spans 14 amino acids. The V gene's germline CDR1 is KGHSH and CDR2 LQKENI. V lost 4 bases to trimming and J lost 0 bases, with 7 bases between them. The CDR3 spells CASSLESSGNTIYF. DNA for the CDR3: TGTGCCAGCTCACTAGAAAGCTCTGGAAACACCATATATTTT.

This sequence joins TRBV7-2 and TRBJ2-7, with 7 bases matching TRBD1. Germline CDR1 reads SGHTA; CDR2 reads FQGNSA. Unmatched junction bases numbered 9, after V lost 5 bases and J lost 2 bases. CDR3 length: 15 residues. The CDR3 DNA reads TGTGCCAGCAGCCCTAGGGGGCAGGGGGCCTACGAGCAGTACTTC. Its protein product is CASSPRGQGAYEQYF.

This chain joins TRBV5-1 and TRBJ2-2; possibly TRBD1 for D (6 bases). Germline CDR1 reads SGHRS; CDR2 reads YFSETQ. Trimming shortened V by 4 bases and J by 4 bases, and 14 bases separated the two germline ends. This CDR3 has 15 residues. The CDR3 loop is CASSGRTATTGELFF. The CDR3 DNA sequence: TGCGCCAGCAGCGGAAGGACAGCCACCACCGGGGAGCTGTTTTTT.

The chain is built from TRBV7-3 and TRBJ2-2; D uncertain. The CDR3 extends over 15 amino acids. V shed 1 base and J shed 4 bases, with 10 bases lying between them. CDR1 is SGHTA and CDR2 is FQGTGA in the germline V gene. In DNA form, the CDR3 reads TGTGCCAGCAGCTTAATGTCAGGTCGCACCGGGGAGCTGTTTTTT. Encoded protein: CASSLMSGRTGELFF.

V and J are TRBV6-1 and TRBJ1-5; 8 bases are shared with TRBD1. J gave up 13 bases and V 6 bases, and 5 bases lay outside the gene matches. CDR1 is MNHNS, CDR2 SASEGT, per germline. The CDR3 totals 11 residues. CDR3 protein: CASSLGQAQHF. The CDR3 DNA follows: TGTGCCAGCAGCTTGGGACAGGCTCAGCATTTT.

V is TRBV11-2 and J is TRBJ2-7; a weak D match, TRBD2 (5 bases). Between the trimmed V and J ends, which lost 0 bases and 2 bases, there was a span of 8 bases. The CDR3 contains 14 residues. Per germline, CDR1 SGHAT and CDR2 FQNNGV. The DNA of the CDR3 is TGTGCCAGCAGCTTAGAGGACTTTACCTACGAGCAGTACTTC. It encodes CASSLEDFTYEQYF.

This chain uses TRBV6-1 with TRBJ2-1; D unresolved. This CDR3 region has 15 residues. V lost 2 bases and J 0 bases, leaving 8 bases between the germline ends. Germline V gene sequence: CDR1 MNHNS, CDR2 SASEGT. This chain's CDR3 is CASSEMPSSYNEQFF. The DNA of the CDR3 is TGTGCCAGCAGTGAAATGCCGAGCTCCTACAATGAGCAGTTCTTC.

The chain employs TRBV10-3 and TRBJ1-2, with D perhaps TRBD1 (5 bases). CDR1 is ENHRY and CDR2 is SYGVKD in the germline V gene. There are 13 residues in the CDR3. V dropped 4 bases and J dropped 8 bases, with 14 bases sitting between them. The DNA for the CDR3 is TGTGCCATCAGTGTAACAGGCGGGGAGGGCTACACCTTC. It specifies CAISVTGGEGYTF.

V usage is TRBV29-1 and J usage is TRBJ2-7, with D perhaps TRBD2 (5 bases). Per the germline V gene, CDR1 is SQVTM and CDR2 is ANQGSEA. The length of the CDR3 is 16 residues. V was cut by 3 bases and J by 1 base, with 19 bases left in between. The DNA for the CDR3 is TGCAGCGTTGAGTTAGGACTCGACTCGTTATCCTACGAGCAGTACTTC. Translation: CSVELGLDSLSYEQYF.

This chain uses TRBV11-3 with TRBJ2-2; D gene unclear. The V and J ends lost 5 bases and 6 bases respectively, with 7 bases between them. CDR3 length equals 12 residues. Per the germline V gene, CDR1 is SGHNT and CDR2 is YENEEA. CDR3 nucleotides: TGTGCCAGCAGCCGCTATTCCGGGGAGCTGTTTTTT. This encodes CASSRYSGELFF.

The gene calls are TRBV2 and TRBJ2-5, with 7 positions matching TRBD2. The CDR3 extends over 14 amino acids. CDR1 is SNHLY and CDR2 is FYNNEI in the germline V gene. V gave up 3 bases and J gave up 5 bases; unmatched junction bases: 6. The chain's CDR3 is CASSDWTRPETQYF. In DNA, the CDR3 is TGTGCCAGCAGTGATTGGACTAGACCGGAGACCCAGTACTTC.